This is a list of T cell receptor beta chains from one sample in a study of shared clonotypes between healthy human individuals. Libraries were prepared by immunoSEQ multiplex PCR; TCRdb keeps only in-frame clonotypes and omits some of them. The sample includes 95,000 to 120,000 clones, around 73% of them seen just once. Specimen: memory CD8+ T cells sorted from blood. The receptors were sampled from a woman aged 25 to 39 in good health. CDR3s include the opening cysteine and the closing phenylalanine or tryptophan. D genes are given only for firm matches. Expanded clones get a size class; other rows say once, few or many, or leave the size out.

v_call,cdr3_length,clone_size,j_call,d_call,cdr3_aa,cdr3_nt
TRBV28,18,-,TRBJ1-5,-,CASSWCLGGNVRNQPQHF,TGTGCCAGCAGTTGGTGTCTTGGGGGGAATGTGCGCAATCAGCCCCAGCATTTT
TRBV7-2,11,-,TRBJ2-7,-,CASSFSYEQYF,TGTGCCAGCAGCTTTTCCTACGAGCAGTACTTC
TRBV5-1,16,-,TRBJ2-7,TRBD1,CASSLLTGQGGDEQYF,TGCGCCAGCAGCTTGTTAACCGGACAGGGGGGCGACGAGCAGTACTTC
TRBV6-4,15,few,TRBJ2-7,-,CASSYVTGSSYEQYF,TGTGCCAGCAGTTACGTTACAGGGTCCTCCTACGAGCAGTACTTC
TRBV25-1,18,many,TRBJ2-7,TRBD2,CASSESPSGSPTSYEQYF,TGTGCCAGCAGTGAATCCCCTAGCGGGAGCCCCACATCCTACGAGCAGTACTTC
TRBV7-2,15,-,TRBJ1-2,TRBD1,CASSPSGTGAYGYTF,TGTGCCAGCAGCCCAAGTGGGACAGGGGCCTATGGCTACACCTTC
TRBV7-2,15,-,TRBJ2-4,TRBD2,CASSFRGLAGGIQYF,TGTGCCAGCAGCTTCAGAGGACTAGCGGGCGGCATTCAGTACTTC
TRBV25-1,15,-,TRBJ2-5,TRBD2,CASSGRSGSGETQYF,TGTGCCAGCAGTGGACGTAGCGGGAGCGGAGAGACCCAGTACTTC
TRBV7-8,16,-,TRBJ1-1,TRBD1,CASSTIKGQGTGEAFF,TGTGCCAGCAGTACGATTAAGGGACAGGGGACGGGTGAAGCTTTCTTT
TRBV5-1,15,few,TRBJ2-7,TRBD1,CASSSSGTGSHEQYF,TGCGCCAGCAGCTCATCCGGGACAGGGTCCCACGAGCAGTACTTC
TRBV5-1,11,-,TRBJ2-7,-,CASNSPYEQYF,TGCGCCAGCAACTCACCCTACGAGCAGTACTTC
TRBV25-1,13,few,TRBJ2-1,-,CASSWSGDNEQFF,TGTGCCAGCAGTTGGTCAGGGGACAATGAGCAGTTCTTC
TRBV10-3,17,-,TRBJ1-4,TRBD1,CAISESGTAFGGEKLFF,TGTGCCATCAGTGAGTCGGGGACAGCATTCGGGGGTGAAAAACTGTTTTTT
TRBV15,15,-,TRBJ1-5,-,CATSPSPLSNQPQHF,TGTGCCACCAGCCCCAGTCCATTGAGCAATCAGCCCCAGCATTTT
TRBV10-3,14,-,TRBJ2-7,TRBD2,CAIRLAGDAYEQYF,TGTGCCATCAGATTAGCGGGGGACGCCTACGAGCAGTACTTC
TRBV6-1,14,-,TRBJ1-1,TRBD1,CASNLGQSNTEAFF,TGTGCCAGCAACCTGGGACAGAGTAACACTGAAGCTTTCTTT
TRBV7-8,13,-,TRBJ2-7,-,CASSSQESYEQYF,TGTGCCAGCAGCTCACAGGAATCCTACGAGCAGTACTTC
TRBV10-2,17,-,TRBJ2-7,TRBD2,CASSEWGLAGSSYEQYF,TGCGCCAGCAGTGAGTGGGGACTAGCGGGGAGCTCCTACGAGCAGTACTTC
TRBV5-6,14,-,TRBJ2-7,-,CASSLSPSGYEQYF,TGTGCCAGCAGCTTGTCACCCAGCGGCTACGAGCAGTACTTC
TRBV11-1,16,-,TRBJ2-5,TRBD2,CASSLGSSGYQETQYF,TGTGCCAGCAGCTTAGGGTCTAGCGGATACCAAGAGACCCAGTACTTC
TRBV2,14,-,TRBJ1-2,TRBD1,CASTTGTLNYGYTF,TGTGCCAGCACGACAGGGACCCTTAACTATGGCTACACCTTC
TRBV6-4,15,many,TRBJ2-7,-,CASSFDIPWDNKQYF,TGTGCCAGCAGTTTTGACATCCCTTGGGATAACAAGCAGTACTTC
TRBV15,13,-,TRBJ1-5,-,CATSRVQNQPQHF,TGTGCCACCAGCAGAGTGCAAAATCAGCCCCAGCATTTT
TRBV6-4,13,many,TRBJ2-1,-,CASSATDLGEQFF,TGTGCCAGCAGCGCGACGGATTTGGGTGAGCAGTTCTTC
TRBV25-1,14,-,TRBJ2-7,-,CASSPPSARSEQYF,TGTGCCAGCAGTCCTCCTTCAGCGCGGAGCGAGCAGTACTTC
TRBV4-1,16,-,TRBJ2-7,TRBD2,CASSLLAGVGVGEQYF,TGTGCCAGCAGCTTACTTGCGGGAGTAGGGGTGGGCGAGCAGTACTTC
TRBV7-9,14,-,TRBJ2-1,-,CASSFGEIYNEQFF,TGTGCCAGCAGCTTCGGGGAAATATACAATGAGCAGTTCTTC
TRBV2,16,-,TRBJ2-7,TRBD1,CASSAPPGTGNYEQYF,TGTGCCAGCAGTGCTCCCCCCGGGACAGGGAACTACGAGCAGTACTTC
TRBV10-3,15,-,TRBJ2-2,TRBD1,CAISERTGVTGELFF,TGTGCCATCAGTGAGCGGACAGGGGTCACCGGGGAGCTGTTTTTT
TRBV28,15,-,TRBJ2-7,TRBD2,CASSYRTSGISEQYF,TGTGCCAGCAGTTACCGGACTAGCGGGATCTCCGAGCAGTACTTC
TRBV9,16,-,TRBJ1-2,-,CASSVGPGDSNYGYTF,TGTGCCAGCAGCGTAGGGCCGGGGGACTCTAACTATGGCTACACCTTC
TRBV4-1,15,-,TRBJ2-7,-,CASSQLVGTPYEQYF,TGCGCCAGCAGCCAATTAGTCGGGACTCCCTACGAGCAGTACTTC
TRBV6-4,16,once,TRBJ2-5,-,CASSEGKSLDAETQYF,TGTGCCAGCAGTGAAGGGAAATCTCTCGATGCGGAGACCCAGTACTTC
TRBV19,15,once,TRBJ2-7,-,CASSRRGGGAHEQYF,TGTGCCAGTAGTCGAAGGGGAGGTGGTGCCCACGAGCAGTACTTC
TRBV19,15,-,TRBJ2-2,-,CASTPSLVMTGELFF,TGTGCCAGTACTCCAAGTCTGGTAATGACCGGGGAGCTGTTTTTT
TRBV19,16,-,TRBJ1-1,TRBD1,CASRDPRRGWSTEAFF,TGTGCCAGTAGAGATCCCCGCAGGGGGTGGTCCACTGAAGCTTTCTTT
TRBV7-6,15,-,TRBJ2-2,-,CASSVEARNTGELFF,TGTGCCAGCAGCGTTGAGGCTCGGAACACCGGGGAGCTGTTTTTT
TRBV28,13,-,TRBJ1-2,-,CASSLTGHAGYTF,TGTGCCAGCAGTTTAACCGGACACGCGGGCTACACCTTC
TRBV7-6,12,-,TRBJ1-1,-,CASSFMDTEAFF,TGTGCCAGCAGCTTCATGGACACTGAAGCTTTCTTT